One sample yielded the 17 T cell receptor beta chains listed below, sequenced in a study of CD8 T cells in ankylosing spondylitis. Overall study results and limits: A TCR beta motif made of fewer than ten highly homologous variants seemed typical of ankylosing spondylitis blood.

Their antigens are not known. MiXCR, applied by TCRdb to the 5' RACE reads, yields one record per CDR3 protein. The repertoire holds fewer than 500,000 distinct CDR3 sequences, with around 22% as singletons. The sequencing sample was made of blood, either unsorted or a sorted T cell fraction (not recorded which). The source of these receptors is a male donor with ankylosing spondylitis.

The genes are TRBV28 and TRBJ2-3, with a tentative D call TRBD2 (6 bases). The CDR3 covers 17 residues. Deletions cut 5 bases from V and 6 bases from J, with 24 bases between. Germline loops: CDR1 MDHEN, CDR2 SYDVKM. The CDR3 here is CASSGGWQGRLIDTQYF. The CDR3 DNA sequence: TGTGCCAGCAGTGGGGGGTGGCAGGGTCGTTTAATTGATACGCAGTATTTT.

The chain couples TRBV9 to TRBJ2-1; D remains unclear. CDR3 length equals 14 residues. V gave up 4 bases and J gave up 4 bases, with 12 bases separating them. The germline V gene has CDR1 SGDLS and CDR2 YYNGEE. In DNA, the CDR3 is TGTGCCAGCAGCCCCCGACTGGATTACAATGAGCAGTTCTTC. This encodes CASSPRLDYNEQFF.

The V and J genes are TRBV27 and TRBJ2-1; 10 bases fit TRBD1. V trimming: 6 bases; J trimming: 7 bases; junction bases outside the gene matches: 6. CDR3 length: 14 residues. Per the germline V gene, CDR1 is MNHEY and CDR2 is SMNVEV (reference sequence). The CDR3 DNA follows: TGTGCCAGCAGCGACAGGGGGCGGTTTAATGAGCAGTTCTTC. It specifies CASSDRGRFNEQFF.

The gene calls are TRBV7-2 and TRBJ2-1; a weak D match, TRBD1 (6 bases). Germline assignment: CDR1 SGHTA and CDR2 FQGNSA. The CDR3 sequence is 15 residues long. With 5 bases removed from V and 0 bases from J, the gap between germline ends came to 11 bases. CDR3 sequence: CASSPVDSSYNEQFF. The CDR3 DNA follows: TGTGCCAGCAGCCCAGTGGACAGCTCCTACAATGAGCAGTTCTTC.

This clonotype has more than one count but fewer than ten. This chain links TRBV20-1 with TRBJ1-1; no reliable D call. This CDR3 spans 13 amino acids. CDR1 DFQATT and CDR2 SNEGSKA come from the germline V gene (reference sequence). Trimming removed 7 bases at V and 3 bases at J, with 15 bases between. The CDR3 DNA follows: TGCAGTGTTCGGGGAGGGTTCCACACTGAAGCTTTCTTT. Protein sequence: CSVRGGFHTEAFF.

The CDR3 DNA reads TGTGCCAGCGAGGGGACCCCGGGAGATACGCAGTATTTT. This codes for CASEGTPGDTQYF. The rearrangement joins TRBV28 to TRBJ2-3; perhaps D is TRBD1 or TRBD2 (5 bases each). The CDR3 is 13 residues long. Germline CDR1 is MDHEN and CDR2 is SYDVKM. V was pared by 8 bases and J by 5 bases, with 14 bases between.

This clonotype has at least ten counts. The gene calls are TRBV5-1 and TRBJ2-2, with 8 bases identical to TRBD2. Germline V gene lookup returns CDR1 SGHRS and CDR2 YFSETQ. The CDR3 sequence is 15 residues long. V dropped 4 bases and J dropped 0; count of bases not matched to a gene: 2. CDR3 bases: TGCGCCAGCAGCAAGACTAGCGCGAACACCGGGGAGCTGTTTTTT. Translation gives CASSKTSANTGELFF.

The rearrangement links TRBV4-1 to TRBJ2-3; D could derive from TRBD1 or TRBD2 (6 bases each). The CDR3 is 18 residues long. The germline V gene has CDR1 MGHRA and CDR2 YSYEKL. The V and J ends lost 4 bases and 2 bases respectively, with 22 bases between them. The CDR3 DNA reads as TGCGCCAGCAGCCTGATCGGGGCGACGTGGGGGGCCACAGATACGCAGTATTTT. Translating it yields CASSLIGATWGATDTQYF.

This clonotype was found many times. The chain couples TRBV28 to TRBJ2-5; no reliable D call. Per germline, CDR1 MDHEN and CDR2 SYDVKM. The CDR3 extends over 12 amino acids. Trimming cost V 2 bases and J 0 bases, with 1 base left between them. The CDR3 reads CASSLNQETQYF. The CDR3 DNA follows: TGTGCCAGCAGTTTAAACCAAGAGACCCAGTACTTC. The entire variable domain, with the rest obtained from reference TRBV28 and TRBJ2-5, is as follows: DVKVTQSSRYLVKRTGEKVFLECVQDMDHENMFWYRQDPGLGLRLIYFSYDVKMKEKGDIPEGYSVSREKKERFSLILESASTNQTSMYLCASSLNQETQYFGPGTRLLVL.

The J gene is TRBJ2-3, the V gene TRBV2; 8 nucleotides align to TRBD1. V was pared by 10 bases and J by 0 bases, with 6 bases of the junction left unmatched. CDR1 is SNHLY and CDR2 is FYNNEI in the germline V gene. This CDR3 is built from 14 residues. Here the CDR3 DNA reads TGTGCCAAAAGACAGGGGTCAAGCACAGATACGCAGTATTTT. This sequence encodes CAKRQGSSTDTQYF. Drawing the rest from reference TRBV2 and TRBJ2-3, the complete variable domain is EPEVTQTPSHQVTQMGQEVILRCVPISNHLYFYWYRQILGQKVEFLVSFYNNEISEKSEIFDDQFSVERPDGSNFTLKIRSTKLEDSAMYFCAKRQGSSTDTQYFGPGTRLTVL.

The V and J genes are TRBV20-1 and TRBJ2-3, with TRBD2 as a possible D gene (6 bases). CDR3 size: 15 residues. CDR1 and CDR2 from the germline V gene are DFQATT and SNEGSKA (reference sequence). V was pared by 6 bases and J by 2 bases, with 18 bases between. The CDR3 sequence is CSARGVRGSTDTQYF. The CDR3 DNA reads TGCAGTGCCCGCGGCGTGCGGGGATCCACAGATACGCAGTATTTT.

This clonotype was found a few times. The V gene is TRBV7-9, the J gene TRBJ1-2; D is unresolved. The germline V gene has CDR1 SEHNR and CDR2 FQNEAQ (reference sequence). Trimming removed 3 bases from V and 1 base from J, with 9 bases in between. The CDR3 is 14 residues long. The CDR3 is CASSLPGINYGYTF. Written as DNA, the CDR3 is TGTGCCAGCAGCTTGCCGGGGATTAACTATGGCTACACCTTC.

This clonotype was seen a few times. V usage is TRBV28 and J usage is TRBJ2-2, with TRBD2 as a possible D gene (5 bases). V was clipped by 2 bases and J by 0 bases, with 7 bases between them. The CDR3 is made up of 15 amino acids. Germline loops: CDR1 MDHEN, CDR2 SYDVKM. The CDR3 DNA is TGTGCCAGCAGTTTAGCGGACTCGAACACCGGGGAGCTGTTTTTT. It translates to CASSLADSNTGELFF.

The chain recombines TRBV15 with TRBJ2-7; perhaps D is TRBD1 or TRBD2 (5 bases each). Germline CDR1 is LNHNV and CDR2 is YYDKDF (reference sequence). Trimming removed 0 bases at V and 7 bases at J, with 13 bases between. The CDR3 loop spans 14 amino acids. This CDR3 is CATSRDRGPWEQYF. In DNA, the CDR3 is TGTGCCACCAGCAGAGATCGGGGCCCGTGGGAGCAGTACTTC.

In DNA form, the CDR3 reads TGCGCCAGCAGCTCCACAGGGGGGTGGTCCTACAATGAGCAGTTCTTC. This gives the protein CASSSTGGWSYNEQFF. This chain joins TRBV5-1 and TRBJ2-1; TRBD1 agrees at 8 bases. Per germline, CDR1 SGHRS and CDR2 YFSETQ. The V segment lost 3 bases and the J segment 1 base; nucleotides outside the gene matches: 6. CDR3 length: 16 amino acids.

This chain connects TRBV5-6 to TRBJ2-2, with D uncertain. Germline assignment: CDR1 SGHDT and CDR2 YYEEEE. The CDR3 is made up of 14 amino acids. Trimming removed 5 bases at V and 2 bases at J, with 10 bases between. This CDR3 is CASRLGLNTGELFF. The CDR3 DNA follows: TGTGCCAGCAGACTTGGGCTAAACACCGGGGAGCTGTTTTTT.

The chain employs TRBV25-1 and TRBJ2-7; 7 bases match TRBD1. Germline V gene sequence: CDR1 MGHDK, CDR2 SYGVNS. The CDR3 contains 13 residues. After removal of 7 bases from V and 5 bases from J, the junction contained 8 bases not matched to a gene. Written as DNA, the CDR3 is TGTGCCAGCACGGGGACAGCTCTCAACGAGCAGTACTTC. Its translation is CASTGTALNEQYF.